Sequencing of this T cell receptor (beta chain) was carried out in a study of glioma-infiltrating T cells after dendritic cell vaccination (dated by TCRdb to about 2016). In terms of the full investigation: The cohort included around 15 glioblastoma patients drawn from Phase I and II dendritic cell vaccination trials, of whom 9 were newly diagnosed and 6 had recurrent disease. Between about 2002 and 2012, patients were given autologous tumor lysate-pulsed dendritic cell vaccination. The vaccine consisted of monocyte-derived dendritic cells cultured less than eight days with IL-4 and GM-CSF, then pulsed overnight with autologous tumor lysate. Each patient was given three intradermal dendritic cell vaccine injections, spaced two weeks apart, in the arm below the axilla. In glioblastoma patients vaccinated with dendritic cells, deep sequencing of TCR beta CDR3 regions served to measure the amount of tumor-infiltrating lymphocytes and to compare repertoires between tumor and blood. Survival after dendritic cell vaccination was correlated with TCR sequencing metrics such as TIL content and the overlap between tumor and blood repertoires. Paper-wide results and their limitations: TCR clonality showed no direct relationship with survival, which suggests that a diverse polyclonal response may matter. The TCR overlap response model with three groups was called speculative and said to need prospective validation. After dendritic cell vaccination, a higher estimated pretreatment TIL content predicted longer time to progression and overall survival. The cohort was small and heterogeneous, few patients had complete blood and tumor sets, and even fewer had initial-recurrent tumor pairs.

On this clone itself: This clone's antigen is unknown. There are no base qualities to consult, and no much larger clone falls within one base.

Selection of patients required sufficient residual fresh-frozen tumor tissue and over two years of available survival data. Although molecular status otherwise differed among the glioblastoma patients, no patient had an isocitrate dehydrogenase mutation. PBMC collection took place before vaccination, two weeks after the third vaccination, and at tumor progression if progression occurred. Genomic DNA was extracted with the Qiagen DNeasy Blood extraction Kit. The CDR3 holds 16 amino acids from the cysteine to the phenylalanine. The DNA shown is the 48-base CDR3, in frame from base 1. V is cut back by 4 bases and J by 4 bases, with 11 bases in the junction unmatched. The CDR1 and CDR2 encoded by the germline V gene are MNHNS and SASEGT. TCRB CDR3 regions were amplified from about 2 ug genomic DNA, or all available DNA if less, using the immunoSEQ assay. The multiplex PCR employed 60 forward primers targeting TCR V beta segments and 13 reverse primers targeting J beta segments. Synthetic control templates were spiked into each sample at limiting dilution to estimate reads per starting template. The Illumina HiSeq System generated sequencing reads of 87 bp. From the authors' description of their analysis: PCR and sequencing errors were removed by a nearest neighbor algorithm that merged closely related sequences. TCR overlap was measured as the percentage of unique tumor TCR beta sequences also present in the same patient's peripheral blood. TCRdb took over this immuneACCESS table, retaining in-frame rearrangements with V and J assigned. Such tables are incomplete; in checked studies, under half of the missing clones stem from an unresolved V gene, and the remainder is unexplained. That table furnishes V, J and clone size, whereas the DNA furnished D and trimming. This sample lists about 96,000 clones; 70% to 80% were detected once. Under 7% of the sample lies in the top ten.

The chain was built from TRBV6-1 and TRBJ2-3; 7 nucleotides in the junction match TRBD1. The sample here was blood, taken before dendritic cell vaccination. This sequence originates from a human donor with glioblastoma. The DNA sequence follows: TGTGCCAGCAGTGCTAGGGGGCGTAGGGGTTCAGATACGCAGTATTTT. This gives the protein CASSARGRRGSDTQYF.